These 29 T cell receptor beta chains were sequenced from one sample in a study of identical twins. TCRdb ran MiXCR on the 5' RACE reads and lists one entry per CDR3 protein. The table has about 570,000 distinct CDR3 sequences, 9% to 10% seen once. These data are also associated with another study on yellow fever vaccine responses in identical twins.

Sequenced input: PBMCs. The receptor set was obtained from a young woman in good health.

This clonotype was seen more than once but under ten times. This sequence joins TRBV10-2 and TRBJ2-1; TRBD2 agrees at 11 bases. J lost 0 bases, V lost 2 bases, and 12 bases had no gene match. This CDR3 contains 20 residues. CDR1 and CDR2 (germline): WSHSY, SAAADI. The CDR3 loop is CASSEELAGGPRTSYNEQFF. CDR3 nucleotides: TGCGCCAGCAGTGAGGAGCTAGCGGGAGGCCCTAGGACCTCCTACAATGAGCAGTTCTTC.

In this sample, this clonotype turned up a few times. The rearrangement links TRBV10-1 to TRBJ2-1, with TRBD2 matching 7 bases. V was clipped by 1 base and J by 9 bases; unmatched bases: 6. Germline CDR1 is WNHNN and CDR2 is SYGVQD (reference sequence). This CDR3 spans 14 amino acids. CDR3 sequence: CASSEWSGGLEQFF. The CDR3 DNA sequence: TGCGCCAGCAGTGAGTGGTCGGGAGGCCTTGAGCAGTTCTTC.

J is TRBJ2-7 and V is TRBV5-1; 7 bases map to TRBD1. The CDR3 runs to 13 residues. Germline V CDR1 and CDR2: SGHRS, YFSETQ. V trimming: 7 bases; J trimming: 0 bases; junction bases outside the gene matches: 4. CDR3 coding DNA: TGCGCCAGCCGGACAGGTCGCTCCTACGAGCAGTACTTC. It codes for CASRTGRSYEQYF. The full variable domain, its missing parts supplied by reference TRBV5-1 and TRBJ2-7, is KAGVTQTPRYLIKTRGQQVTLSCSPISGHRSVSWYQQTPGQGLQFLFEYFSETQRNKGNFPGRFSGRQFSNSRSEMNVSTLELGDSALYLCASRTGRSYEQYFGPGTRLTVT.

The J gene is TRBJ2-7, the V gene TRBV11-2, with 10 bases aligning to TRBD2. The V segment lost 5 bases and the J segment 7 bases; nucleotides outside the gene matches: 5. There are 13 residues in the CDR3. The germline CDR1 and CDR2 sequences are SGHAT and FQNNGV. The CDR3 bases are TGTGCCAGCAGCGGTAGCGGGAGGAGGGAGCAGTACTTC. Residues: CASSGSGRREQYF. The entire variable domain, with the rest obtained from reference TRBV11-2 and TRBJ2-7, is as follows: EAGVAQSPRYKIIEKRQSVAFWCNPISGHATLYWYQQILGQGPKLLIQFQNNGVVDDSQLPKDRFSAERLKGVDSTLKIQPAKLEDSAVYLCASSGSGRREQYFGPGTRLTVT.

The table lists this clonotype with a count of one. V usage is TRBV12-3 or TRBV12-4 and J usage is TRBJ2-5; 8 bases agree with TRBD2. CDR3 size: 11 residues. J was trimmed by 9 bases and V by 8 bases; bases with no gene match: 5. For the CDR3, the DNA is TGTGCCAGCGCTTCGGGAGGGTCCCAGTACTTC. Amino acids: CASASGGSQYF.

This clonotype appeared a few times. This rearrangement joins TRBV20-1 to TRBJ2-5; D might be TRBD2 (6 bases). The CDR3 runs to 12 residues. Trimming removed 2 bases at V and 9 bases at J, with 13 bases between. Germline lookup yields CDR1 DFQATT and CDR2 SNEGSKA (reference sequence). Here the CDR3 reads CSARLVGEAQYF. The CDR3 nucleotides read TGCAGTGCTAGACTGGTCGGGGAGGCCCAGTACTTC.

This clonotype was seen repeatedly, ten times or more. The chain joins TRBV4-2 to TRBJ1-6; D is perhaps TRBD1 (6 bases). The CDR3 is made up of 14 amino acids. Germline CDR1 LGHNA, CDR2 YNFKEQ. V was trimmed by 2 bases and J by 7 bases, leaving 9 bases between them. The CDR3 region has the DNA TGTGCCAGCAGCCAAAACAGGGAAAATTCACCCCTCCACTTT. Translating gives CASSQNRENSPLHF.

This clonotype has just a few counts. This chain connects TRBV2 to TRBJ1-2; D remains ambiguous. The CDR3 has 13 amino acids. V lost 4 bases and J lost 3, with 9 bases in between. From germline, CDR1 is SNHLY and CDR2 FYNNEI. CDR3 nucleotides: TGTGCCAGCAGTGTTGACTCGGACTATGGCTACACCTTC. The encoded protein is CASSVDSDYGYTF. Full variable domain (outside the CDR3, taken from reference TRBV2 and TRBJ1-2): EPEVTQTPSHQVTQMGQEVILRCVPISNHLYFYWYRQILGQKVEFLVSFYNNEISEKSEIFDDQFSVERPDGSNFTLKIRSTKLEDSAMYFCASSVDSDYGYTFGSGTRLTVV.

The chain's CDR3 is CASSVIGYGEQFF. The DNA of the CDR3 is TGTGCCAGCAGCGTGATAGGGTATGGTGAGCAGTTCTTC. The chain combines TRBV9 with TRBJ2-1; D gene uncertain. Looked up from germline, CDR1 is SGDLS and CDR2 is YYNGEE. V was cut by 2 bases and J by 9 bases, with 12 bases left in between. This CDR3 is 13 amino acids long.

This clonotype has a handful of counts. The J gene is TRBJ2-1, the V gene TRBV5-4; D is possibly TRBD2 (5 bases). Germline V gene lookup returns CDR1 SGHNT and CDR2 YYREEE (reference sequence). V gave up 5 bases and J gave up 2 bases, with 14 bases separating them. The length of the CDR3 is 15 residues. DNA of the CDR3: TGTGCCAGCAGAACGGAGAGTAGCGCCTACAATGAGCAGTTCTTC. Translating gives CASRTESSAYNEQFF.

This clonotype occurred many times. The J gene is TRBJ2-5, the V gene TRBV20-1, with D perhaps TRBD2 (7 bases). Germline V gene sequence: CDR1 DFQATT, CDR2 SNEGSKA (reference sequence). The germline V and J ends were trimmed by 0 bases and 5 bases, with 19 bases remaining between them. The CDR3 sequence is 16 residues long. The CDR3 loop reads CSARDLSGRGSETQYF. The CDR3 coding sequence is TGCAGTGCTAGAGACCTCTCTGGGAGGGGGAGTGAGACCCAGTACTTC.

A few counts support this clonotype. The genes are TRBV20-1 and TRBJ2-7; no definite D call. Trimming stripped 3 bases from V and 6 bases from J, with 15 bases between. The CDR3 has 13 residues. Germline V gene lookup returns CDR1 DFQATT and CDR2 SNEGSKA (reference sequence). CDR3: CSASAPIVIEQYF. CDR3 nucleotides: TGCAGTGCTAGTGCCCCCATAGTGATCGAGCAGTACTTC.

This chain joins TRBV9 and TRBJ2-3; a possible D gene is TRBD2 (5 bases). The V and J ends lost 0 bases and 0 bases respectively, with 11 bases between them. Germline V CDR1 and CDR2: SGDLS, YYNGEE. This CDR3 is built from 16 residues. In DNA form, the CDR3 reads TGTGCCAGCAGCGTAGCGGGAAGTTCCAGCACAGATACGCAGTATTTT. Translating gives CASSVAGSSSTDTQYF.

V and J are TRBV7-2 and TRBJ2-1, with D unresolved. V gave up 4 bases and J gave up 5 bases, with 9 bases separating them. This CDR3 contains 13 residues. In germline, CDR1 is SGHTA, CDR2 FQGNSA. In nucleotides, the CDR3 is TGTGCCAGCAGCTCAGTTTCCAACAATGAGCAGTTCTTC. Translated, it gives CASSSVSNNEQFF.

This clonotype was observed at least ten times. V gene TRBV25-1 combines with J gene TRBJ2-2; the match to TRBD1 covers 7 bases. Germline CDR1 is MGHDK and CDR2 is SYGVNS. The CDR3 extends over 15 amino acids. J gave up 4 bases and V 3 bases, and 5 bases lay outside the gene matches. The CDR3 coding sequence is TGTGCCAGCAGTGACCTGTGGACAGGCACCGGGGAGCTGTTTTTT. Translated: CASSDLWTGTGELFF.

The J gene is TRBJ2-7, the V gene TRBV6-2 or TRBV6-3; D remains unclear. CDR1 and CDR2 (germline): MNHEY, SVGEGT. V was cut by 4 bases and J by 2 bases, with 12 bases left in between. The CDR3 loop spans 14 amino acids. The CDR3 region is CASSSGPRTYEQYF. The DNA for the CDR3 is TGTGCCAGCAGTTCCGGGCCGAGAACCTACGAGCAGTACTTC.

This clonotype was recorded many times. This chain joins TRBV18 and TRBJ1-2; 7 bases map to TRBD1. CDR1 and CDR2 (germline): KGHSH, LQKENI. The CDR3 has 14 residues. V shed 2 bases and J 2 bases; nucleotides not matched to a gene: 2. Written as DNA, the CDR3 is TGTGCCAGCTCACCAGAGGGGGCCAACTATGGCTACACCTTC. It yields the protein CASSPEGANYGYTF.

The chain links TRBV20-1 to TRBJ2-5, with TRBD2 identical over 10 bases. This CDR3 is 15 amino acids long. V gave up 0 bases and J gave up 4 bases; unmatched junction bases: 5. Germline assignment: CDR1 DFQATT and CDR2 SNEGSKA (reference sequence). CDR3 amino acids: CSARDPLAGGETQYF. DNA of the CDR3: TGCAGTGCTAGAGATCCCTTAGCGGGAGGAGAGACCCAGTACTTC.

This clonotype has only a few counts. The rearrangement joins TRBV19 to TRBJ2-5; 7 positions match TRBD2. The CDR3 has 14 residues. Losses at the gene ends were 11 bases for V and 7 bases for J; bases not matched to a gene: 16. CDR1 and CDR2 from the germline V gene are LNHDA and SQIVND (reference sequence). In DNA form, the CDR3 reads TGTGCCGTCGGGGGAAGCGGGGCACAGAGGACCCAGTACTTC. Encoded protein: CAVGGSGAQRTQYF.

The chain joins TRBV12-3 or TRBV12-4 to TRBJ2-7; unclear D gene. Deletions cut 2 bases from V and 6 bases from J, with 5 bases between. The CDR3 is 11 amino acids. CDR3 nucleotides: TGTGCCAGCAGTTTAATTACCGAGCAGTACTTC. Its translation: CASSLITEQYF.

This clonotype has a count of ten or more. CDR3: CASSTLAGSSYEQYF. In DNA, the CDR3 is TGTGCCAGCAGTACCTTAGCGGGAAGCTCCTACGAGCAGTACTTC. The J gene is TRBJ2-7, the V gene TRBV28; 8 bases map to TRBD2. Looked up from germline, CDR1 is MDHEN and CDR2 is SYDVKM. The V gene end was trimmed by 5 bases and the J gene end by 0 bases; junction bases not matched to a gene: 6. This CDR3 region has 15 residues. The whole variable domain, remainder taken from reference TRBV28 and TRBJ2-7, is DVKVTQSSRYLVKRTGEKVFLECVQDMDHENMFWYRQDPGLGLRLIYFSYDVKMKEKGDIPEGYSVSREKKERFSLILESASTNQTSMYLCASSTLAGSSYEQYFGPGTRLTVT.

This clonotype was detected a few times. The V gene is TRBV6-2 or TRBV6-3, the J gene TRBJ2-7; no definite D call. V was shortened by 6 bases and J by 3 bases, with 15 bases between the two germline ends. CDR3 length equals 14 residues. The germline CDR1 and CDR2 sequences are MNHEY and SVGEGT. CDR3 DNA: TGTGCCAGCAGCGGAGCTTTCGACGGCTACGAGCAGTACTTC. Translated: CASSGAFDGYEQYF.

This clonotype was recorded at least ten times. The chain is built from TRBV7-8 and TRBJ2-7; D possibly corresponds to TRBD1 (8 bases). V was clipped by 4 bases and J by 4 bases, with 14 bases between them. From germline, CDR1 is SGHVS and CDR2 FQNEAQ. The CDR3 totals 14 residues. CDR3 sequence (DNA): TGTGCCAGCAGCTCCGGACAGGGAGGGTACGAGCAGTACTTC. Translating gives CASSSGQGGYEQYF.

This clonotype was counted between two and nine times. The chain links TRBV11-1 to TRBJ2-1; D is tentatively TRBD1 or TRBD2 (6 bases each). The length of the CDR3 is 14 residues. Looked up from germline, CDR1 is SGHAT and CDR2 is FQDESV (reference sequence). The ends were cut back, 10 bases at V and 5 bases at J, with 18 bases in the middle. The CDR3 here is CATLGGGNHNEQFF. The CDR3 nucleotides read TGTGCCACCCTAGGAGGGGGGAACCACAATGAGCAGTTCTTC.

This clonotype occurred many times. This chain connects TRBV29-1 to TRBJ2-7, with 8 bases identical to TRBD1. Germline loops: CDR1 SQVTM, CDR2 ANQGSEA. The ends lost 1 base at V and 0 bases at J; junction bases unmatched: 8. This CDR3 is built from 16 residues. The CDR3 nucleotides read TGCAGCGTTGAAGTACCCCGGACAGGGCACTCCTACGAGCAGTACTTC. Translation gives CSVEVPRTGHSYEQYF.

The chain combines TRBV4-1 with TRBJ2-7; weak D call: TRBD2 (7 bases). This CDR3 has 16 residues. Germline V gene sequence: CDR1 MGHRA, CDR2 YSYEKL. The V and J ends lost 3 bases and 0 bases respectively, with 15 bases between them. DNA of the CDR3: TGCGCCAGCAGCCACCCGGGGGAGGGGGGCTCCTACGAGCAGTACTTC. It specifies CASSHPGEGGSYEQYF.

CDR3 DNA: TGCAGCGCACGGGATGGGAATGAGCAGTTCTTC. Its translation: CSARDGNEQFF. V usage is TRBV29-1 and J usage is TRBJ2-1; a weak D match, TRBD2 (5 bases). V was clipped by 7 bases and J by 7 bases, with 11 bases between them. This CDR3 contains 11 residues. Germline V gene data show CDR1 as SQVTM and CDR2 as ANQGSEA.

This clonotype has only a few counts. CDR3 protein: CASSLVGAEGANVLTF. CDR3 coding DNA: TGTGCCAGCAGCTTGGTGGGGGCGGAAGGGGCCAACGTCCTGACTTTC. The rearrangement uses TRBV5-5 and TRBJ2-6, with D possibly matching TRBD1 (6 bases). The CDR3 runs 16 residues. V lost 0 bases to trimming and J lost 4 bases, with 11 bases between them. CDR1 is SGHKS and CDR2 is YYEKEE in the germline V gene (reference sequence).

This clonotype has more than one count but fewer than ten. This CDR3 is CASREWTSGYEQYF. In DNA, the CDR3 is TGTGCCAGCAGGGAATGGACTAGCGGATACGAGCAGTACTTC. The rearrangement links TRBV2 to TRBJ2-7; 10 positions match TRBD2. This CDR3 has 14 residues. The germline V gene has CDR1 SNHLY and CDR2 FYNNEI. Losses at the gene ends were 6 bases for V and 4 bases for J; bases not matched to a gene: 6.